This is a list of T cell receptor beta chains from one sample in a study of blood T cell repertoires in COVID-19. Sequencing used immunoSEQ multiplex PCR; TCRdb keeps in-frame clones, though not all of them. The sample holds about 190,000 clones, about nine tenths seen once. The sample was peripheral blood. These receptors originate from a man aged 40-49 years with acute or convalescent COVID-19. The CDR3 runs from the conserved cysteine through the conserved F or W. The D gene is left open where the match is weak. Size is stated for part of the rows, as once, few or many counts, or as a class when the clone is expanded.

v_call	j_call	d_call	clone_size	cdr3_nt	cdr3_aa
TRBV18	TRBJ2-1	TRBD1	-	TGTGCCAGCTCACCCCGACGGACAGGGGACGCCTACAATGAGCAGTTCTTC	CASSPRRTGDAYNEQFF
TRBV5-1	TRBJ2-5	TRBD1	-	TGCGCCAGCAGCTTCCCCGGACAGGGGGCGCAACACCAAGAGACCCAGTACTTC	CASSFPGQGAQHQETQYF
TRBV6-5	TRBJ2-7	-	-	TGTGCCAGCAGTACCTCGGGACTGCTTTTAGAGCAGTACTTC	CASSTSGLLLEQYF
TRBV6-1	TRBJ1-4	TRBD1	-	TGTGCCAGCAGTGAATGGGACAGCTACCTTGGAAAACTGTTTTTT	CASSEWDSYLGKLFF
TRBV5-4	TRBJ2-3	-	few	TGTGCCAGCAGCTTGGGGCTAGCCGATACGCAGTATTTT	CASSLGLADTQYF
TRBV6-5	TRBJ2-5	TRBD2	-	TGTGCCAGCAGTTCTAGCGGGGGGACAAAGACCCAGTACTTC	CASSSSGGTKTQYF
TRBV27	TRBJ1-4	TRBD1	-	TGTGCCAGCAGTAGAAACTACAGGGGGAAACTGTTTTTT	CASSRNYRGKLFF
TRBV19	TRBJ2-1	TRBD1	-	TGTGCCAGTAGTATAGATGGCAGGGGGCCCTCCTACAATGAGCAGTTCTTC	CASSIDGRGPSYNEQFF
TRBV18	TRBJ1-6	-	-	TGTGCCAGCTCACCCCTTACGGACAGATCGGTCTCCTATAATTCACCCCTCCACTTT	CASSPLTDRSVSYNSPLHF
TRBV4-2	TRBJ2-3	TRBD2	-	TGTGCCAGCAGCCAAGATCTAGGACTAGTAGATACGCAGTATTTT	CASSQDLGLVDTQYF
TRBV6-2/TRBV6-3	TRBJ1-2	-	-	TGTGCCAGCAGTTACGCGGGAAACTATGGCTACACCTTC	CASSYAGNYGYTF
TRBV7-8	TRBJ1-1	TRBD1	-	TGTGCCAGCAGCTCTCAGGGGGGAGCTGAAGCTTTCTTT	CASSSQGGAEAFF
TRBV24-1	TRBJ2-1	-	-	TGTGCCACCAGCCTGACAAACAACAATGAGCAGTTCTTC	CATSLTNNNEQFF
TRBV5-1	TRBJ2-2	-	-	TGCGCCAGCAGCATAGGACTCGCGAACACCGGGGAGCTGTTTTTT	CASSIGLANTGELFF
TRBV5-1	TRBJ2-2	TRBD1	-	TGCGCCAGCAGCTGGGGGACAGGGGACACCGGGGAGCTGTTTTTT	CASSWGTGDTGELFF
TRBV24-1	TRBJ1-5	TRBD1	-	TGTGCCACCAGTGAGGGGACAGGGATGAGGCCCCAGCATTTT	CATSEGTGMRPQHF
TRBV5-5	TRBJ1-3	-	-	TGTGCCAGCAGCGGGGGAGGGAGGCCTATCTCTGGAAACACCATATATTTT	CASSGGGRPISGNTIYF
TRBV6-5	TRBJ2-7	TRBD2	-	TGTGCCAGCAGTTACTCGAGCGGGTCCGGGGGGGAGCAGTACTTC	CASSYSSGSGGEQYF
TRBV7-9	TRBJ1-6	-	-	TGTGCCAGCATCAAAGGGGCAGGGCTCTACAATTCACCCCTCCACTTT	CASIKGAGLYNSPLHF
TRBV6-1	TRBJ1-3	-	once	TGTGCTAGCAGTGAATGGGGCAGGAGCCTTTCCTCTGGAAACACCATATATTTT	CASSEWGRSLSSGNTIYF
TRBV12-3/TRBV12-4	TRBJ2-2	-	-	TGTGCCAGCAGGGACTATAACACCGGGGAGCTGTTTTTT	CASRDYNTGELFF
TRBV11-3	TRBJ2-1	TRBD1	-	TGTGCCAGCAGCCCAGGGGGAACCTACAATGAGCAGTTCTTC	CASSPGGTYNEQFF
TRBV5-1	TRBJ2-3	TRBD2	-	TGCGCCAGCAGCCCCCTGGATAGCGGGGGAGTCACAGATACGCAGTATTTT	CASSPLDSGGVTDTQYF
TRBV30	TRBJ1-2	-	-	TGTGCCTGGGGTCCTATGAATGGCTACACCTTC	CAWGPMNGYTF
TRBV7-8	TRBJ1-1	-	-	TGTGCCAGCAGCCAGGGACAGAACACTGAAGCTTTCTTT	CASSQGQNTEAFF
TRBV19	TRBJ2-7	TRBD2	-	TGTGCCAGTAGCCTTACCGGGACTAACTCCTACGAGCAGTACTTC	CASSLTGTNSYEQYF
TRBV7-2	TRBJ2-1	TRBD2	-	TGTGCCAGCAGCCCGCGGACTAGCGGGGGGCAGTTCTTC	CASSPRTSGGQFF
TRBV7-8	TRBJ2-7	TRBD1	-	TGTGCCAGCAGCTGGGGGACAGGCGGCTCCTACGAGCAGTACTTC	CASSWGTGGSYEQYF
TRBV6-5	TRBJ1-1	-	-	TGTGCCAGCAGTTACTCGAGGAACTCCGGGGCTTTCTTT	CASSYSRNSGAFF
TRBV6-5	TRBJ1-1	-	-	TGTGCCAGCAGCAATACAGGTTTTATGAACACTGAAGCTTTCTTT	CASSNTGFMNTEAFF
TRBV27	TRBJ1-2	TRBD1	-	TGTGCCAGCAGCCCCGGGACAGGGCCAAACTATGGCTACACCTTC	CASSPGTGPNYGYTF
TRBV30	TRBJ2-4	TRBD1	-	TGTGCCCTGCAGCGAACTAATTTACAGGGGATGCCGTACTTC	CALQRTNLQGMPYF
TRBV7-6	TRBJ2-7	TRBD1	-	TGTGCCAGCAGCTTTTTCCCGGGACAGTCCTACGAGCAGTACTTC	CASSFFPGQSYEQYF
TRBV28	TRBJ1-1	TRBD1	-	TGTGCCAGCAGGAATGCAGGGGGTGTGAACACTGAAGCTTTCTTT	CASRNAGGVNTEAFF
TRBV16	TRBJ1-3	-	-	TGTGCCAGCAGCCAATTTGGGGCCTCTAGTGGAAACACCATATATTTT	CASSQFGASSGNTIYF
TRBV5-1	TRBJ1-5	-	-	TGCGCCAGCAGCCCATCGGGACTGTCTTCAGAGCCCCAGCATTTT	CASSPSGLSSEPQHF
TRBV9	TRBJ2-1	-	-	TGTGCCAGCAGCGTAGGTGGGGGGGCCAGGAACAATGAGCAGTTCTTC	CASSVGGGARNNEQFF
TRBV12-3/TRBV12-4	TRBJ1-5	TRBD1	-	TGTGCCAGCAGCTACCAGGGGGGTCCCCAGCATTTT	CASSYQGGPQHF
TRBV19	TRBJ2-3	-	-	TGTGCCAGTAGTCTATACTACACAGATACGCAGTATTTT	CASSLYYTDTQYF
TRBV12-3/TRBV12-4	TRBJ2-5	-	-	TGTGCCAGCAGTTTTGCAGGGGTGGAGACCCAGTACTTC	CASSFAGVETQYF
TRBV3-1/TRBV3-2	TRBJ2-7	TRBD2	-	TGTGCCAGCAGCCAAGCCCTAGCGGGGGTTTACGAGCAGTACTTC	CASSQALAGVYEQYF
TRBV5-1	TRBJ1-1	-	few	TGCGCCAGCAGCTTGGGGGGCAGGATGAACACTGAAGCTTTCTTT	CASSLGGRMNTEAFF
TRBV30	TRBJ2-3	-	-	TGTGCCTGGAGTTTGAGCGCTAGCACAGATACGCAGTATTTT	CAWSLSASTDTQYF
TRBV7-2	TRBJ1-6	TRBD1	-	TGTGCCAGCAGCTTACAGGGACAGGGCAATTCACCCCTCCACTTT	CASSLQGQGNSPLHF
TRBV10-1	TRBJ1-2	-	-	TGCGCCAGCACCCTGGGACTAAAGGCGAACTATGGCTACACCTTC	CASTLGLKANYGYTF
TRBV19	TRBJ1-2	TRBD1	-	TGTGCCAGTACCGGAGGACAGGGAGACACCTATGGCTACACCTTC	CASTGGQGDTYGYTF
TRBV2	TRBJ2-5	TRBD2	-	TGTGCCAGCAAGTTAAGCGGGGGGGCCCGGCAAGAGACCCAGTACTTC	CASKLSGGARQETQYF
TRBV19	TRBJ2-7	TRBD1	-	TGTGCCAGTAGTCACCCGGACAGGGCCTACGAGCAGTACTTC	CASSHPDRAYEQYF
TRBV12-3/TRBV12-4	TRBJ2-3	TRBD2	once	TGTGCCAGCAGTTTAGCTCCCGGGGGGACGCAGTATTTT	CASSLAPGGTQYF
TRBV7-6	TRBJ2-1	TRBD2	-	TGTGCCAGCAGCTTCGTGCGGGGGGCCCAAAGTGGGAGCTCCTACAATGAGCAGTTCTTC	CASSFVRGAQSGSSYNEQFF
TRBV20-1	TRBJ1-4	-	-	TGCAGTGCTAGTCTGACAGTAACTAATGAAAAACTGTTTTTT	CSASLTVTNEKLFF
TRBV6-1	TRBJ1-4	TRBD1	-	TGTGCCAGCAGTGAGAAAGGGGGCAGCGCCAATGAAAAACTGTTTTTT	CASSEKGGSANEKLFF
TRBV9	TRBJ2-2	TRBD1	-	TGTGCCAGCAGCGACGAGGGACAGGCCGCCGGGGAGCTGTTTTTT	CASSDEGQAAGELFF